The 6 T cell receptor beta chains listed next were all sequenced from one sample in a study of blood T cell repertoires in COVID-19. Data came from immunoSEQ multiplex PCR; TCRdb stores just in-frame clones and leaves some out. The data show roughly 170,000 clones, with 79% seen just once and 8.1% held by the top ten. The sequenced sample consisted of peripheral blood. These receptors were collected from a woman aged 60-75 years with COVID-19, enrolled during active disease.

This rearrangement joins TRBV28 to TRBJ2-3, with D perhaps TRBD1 (6 bases). V was clipped by 4 bases and J by 2 bases, with 13 bases between them. Germline CDR1 and CDR2: MDHEN and SYDVKM. The CDR3 has 15 residues. CDR3 sequence: CASSSTGTVTDTQYF. CDR3 in DNA: TGTGCCAGCAGTTCCACAGGGACCGTCACAGATACGCAGTATTTT.

V gene TRBV5-8 combines with J gene TRBJ1-2, with 7 nucleotides matching TRBD1. J gave up 2 bases and V 3 bases, and 1 base lay outside the gene matches. This CDR3 has 13 amino acids. Looked up from germline, CDR1 is SGHTS and CDR2 is YDEGEE. The CDR3 reads CASSSTGNYGYTF. CDR3 sequence (DNA): TGTGCCAGCAGCTCGACAGGGAACTATGGCTACACCTTC.

The chain joins TRBV7-9 to TRBJ2-3; 11 bases are shared with TRBD1. This CDR3 comprises 13 residues. V was clipped by 6 bases and J by 4 bases; unmatched bases: 0. CDR1 and CDR2 from the germline V gene are SEHNR and FQNEAQ (reference sequence). CDR3 nucleotides: TGTGCCAGCAGGGGACAGGGGGCAGATACGCAGTATTTT. Protein product: CASRGQGADTQYF.

The chain recombines TRBV28 with TRBJ2-1, with TRBD1 as a possible D gene (6 bases). V was clipped by 3 bases and J by 4 bases, with 19 bases between them. Per germline, CDR1 MDHEN and CDR2 SYDVKM. This CDR3 has 17 residues. For the CDR3, the DNA is TGTGCCAGCAGTTTTTTTAATTTCAGGGGTAGGTACAATGAGCAGTTCTTC. This translates into CASSFFNFRGRYNEQFF.

The CDR3 region has the DNA TGCAGTGCTGGGACAGGGTGGGAGCAGTACGTC. Its protein is CSAGTGWEQYV. The chain uses TRBV20-1 and TRBJ2-7; 9 bases align to TRBD1. The CDR3 runs to 11 residues. Germline V gene sequence: CDR1 DFQATT, CDR2 SNEGSKA (reference sequence). J lost 7 bases, V lost 5 bases, and 3 bases had no gene match.

The V gene is TRBV5-5, the J gene TRBJ2-7; tentatively, D is TRBD2 (5 bases). V was cut by 0 bases and J by 0 bases, with 7 bases left in between. Germline values: CDR1 SGHKS, CDR2 YYEKEE (reference sequence). This CDR3 region has 14 residues. The CDR3 DNA reads as TGTGCCAGCAGCTTGGGAGACTACTCCTACGAGCAGTACTTC. Encoded protein: CASSLGDYSYEQYF.